Listed below are T cell receptor beta chains from one sample, sequenced in a study of beta chain features in type 1 diabetes. Libraries were prepared by immunoSEQ multiplex PCR; TCRdb keeps only in-frame clonotypes and omits some of them. The sample records fewer than 250,000 clones, approximately 70% being singletons. The sequenced sample was naive CD4+ T cells from blood. These receptors were collected from a man aged 25 to 40 in good health. Both conserved end residues are part of each CDR3. A D gene is named only where the DNA matches it firmly. Some rows have no size entry. The others give once, few or many, or a class for an expanded clone.

j_call | d_call | v_call | clone_size | cdr3_nt | cdr3_aa
TRBJ1-2 | TRBD1 | TRBV30 | - | TGTGCCCTGAATCAGGGGGCGGATTTTGGCTACACCTTC | CALNQGADFGYTF
TRBJ2-3 | - | TRBV28 | - | TGTGCCAGCAGTCCGGAAGCAATAGATACGCAGTATTTT | CASSPEAIDTQYF
TRBJ2-1 | - | TRBV14 | few | TGTGCCAGCAGCCAAAGTAGCGTCCATGAGCAGTTCTTC | CASSQSSVHEQFF
TRBJ2-1 | - | TRBV14 | - | TGTGCCAGCAGCCAAGATAACGGCCGGGCACTTTCCTACAATGAGCAGTTCTTC | CASSQDNGRALSYNEQFF
TRBJ2-7 | TRBD1 | TRBV7-2 | - | TGTGCCAGCAGCCCCGGGACAGGGATGAACTTC | CASSPGTGMNF
TRBJ2-1 | - | TRBV4-2 | - | TGTGCCAGCAGCCAGACGCAGGGTCCCAAGGAGTTCTTC | CASSQTQGPKEFF
TRBJ2-5 | - | TRBV7-2 | - | TGTGCCAGCAGCTTAGCAAGGATTCAAGAGACCCAGTACTTC | CASSLARIQETQYF
TRBJ1-5 | - | TRBV30 | - | TGTGCCTGGAGTCTCGGGGATCAGCCCCAGCATTTT | CAWSLGDQPQHF
TRBJ2-6 | - | TRBV18 | - | TGTGCCAGCTCGTTCCGTCGAGGTGGGGCCAACGTCCTGACTTTC | CASSFRRGGANVLTF
TRBJ1-6 | - | TRBV18 | once | TGTGCCAGCTCACCGACAGAGGGTAATTCACCCCTCCACTTT | CASSPTEGNSPLHF
TRBJ2-1 | - | TRBV9 | once | TGTGCGGCAGGGCGGGGAAAGGGGAGTCGGTTCTTC | CAAGRGKGSRFF
TRBJ1-5 | - | TRBV18 | few | TGTGCCAGCTCAATGGTAGGTTTCAATCAGCCCCAGCATTTT | CASSMVGFNQPQHF
TRBJ2-7 | - | TRBV7-9 | - | TGTGCCAGCAGCCAGAGTTGGGACGGATCCTACGAGCAGTACTTC | CASSQSWDGSYEQYF
TRBJ1-1 | - | TRBV29-1 | - | TGCAGCGTTGGGCTTTGGCAGGGATACACTGAAGCTTTCTTT | CSVGLWQGYTEAFF
TRBJ2-4 | TRBD1 | TRBV7-2 | - | TGTGCCAGCAGCCTAGGGACAGGGGGCGCTCGGAACATTCAGTACTTC | CASSLGTGGARNIQYF
TRBJ2-3 | TRBD2 | TRBV11-2 | - | TGTGCCAGCAGCTTAGGATCTGGCGGGAGAGATACGCAGTATTTT | CASSLGSGGRDTQYF
TRBJ1-2 | - | TRBV7-9 | - | TGTGCCAGCAGCCCAGCCGGGGGACATGGCTACACCTTC | CASSPAGGHGYTF
TRBJ2-1 | - | TRBV7-2 | - | TGTGCCAGCAGCAGAGGGTATTTCAATGAGCAGTTCTTC | CASSRGYFNEQFF
TRBJ2-4 | - | TRBV15 | - | TGTGCCACCAGCAGAGATGGGATCAAAAACATTCAGTACTTC | CATSRDGIKNIQYF
TRBJ2-7 | - | TRBV14 | - | TGTGCCAGCAGCCAAGGGAGGTACGAGCAGTACTTC | CASSQGRYEQYF
TRBJ2-1 | - | TRBV30 | - | TGTGCCTGGAGTGGAGACCGGGGCGGAACCTACAATGAGCAGTTCTTC | CAWSGDRGGTYNEQFF
TRBJ2-1 | TRBD2 | TRBV9 | - | TGTGCCAGCAGCCCATTGGAGGTAGCGGGAAACGATGAGCAGTTCTTC | CASSPLEVAGNDEQFF
TRBJ2-5 | - | TRBV6-6 | - | TGTGCCAGCAGTTACTCGAGCGCAGGGCCCCAAGAGACCCAGTACTTC | CASSYSSAGPQETQYF
TRBJ2-1 | - | TRBV15 | few | TGTGCCACCATCTATGAGCAGTTCTTC | CATIYEQFF
TRBJ2-5 | TRBD2 | TRBV18 | - | TGTGCCAGCTCCCCCAGGAGCGGGGGCTCCCGGGAGACCCAGTACTTC | CASSPRSGGSRETQYF
TRBJ1-1 | - | TRBV16 | - | TGTGCCAGCAGCCTTCGGACAAGCGAAGCTTTCTTT | CASSLRTSEAFF
TRBJ2-5 | TRBD1 | TRBV10-3 | - | TGTGCCATCAGTGACGGGACAGGGGGCTACGAGACCCAGTACTTC | CAISDGTGGYETQYF
TRBJ2-1 | - | TRBV9 | - | TGTGCCAGCAGCTCAAGGGTGTCTGAGCAGTTCTTC | CASSSRVSEQFF
TRBJ1-2 | - | TRBV9 | - | TGTGCCAGCAGCGATGGGACAAGCTATGGCTACACCTTC | CASSDGTSYGYTF
TRBJ2-2 | - | TRBV30 | few | TGTGCCTGGAGTGCCGGGATGAACACCGGGGAGCTGTTTTTT | CAWSAGMNTGELFF
TRBJ2-1 | - | TRBV14 | few | TGTGCCAGCAGCCGCTACTCCCTAGGGTTTGAGCAGTTCTTC | CASSRYSLGFEQFF
TRBJ2-7 | - | TRBV29-1 | - | TGCAGCGTTCCCGGGCAGGGGTGGGAGCAGTACTTC | CSVPGQGWEQYF
TRBJ2-3 | TRBD2 | TRBV13 | - | TGTGCCAGCAGCTTAGGAGGGACTAGCGGGACAGATACGCAGTATTTT | CASSLGGTSGTDTQYF
TRBJ2-5 | TRBD2 | TRBV7-2 | - | TGTGCCAGCAGCTTATCGGGACTAGTCACGGAGACCCAGTACTTC | CASSLSGLVTETQYF
TRBJ2-1 | - | TRBV25-1 | - | TGTGCCAGCAGTGATGGGAGAGGGATCGATGAGCAGTTCTTC | CASSDGRGIDEQFF
TRBJ2-5 | TRBD2 | TRBV29-1 | - | TGCAGCGTGGGGACTAGCGGGAAGACCCAGTACTTC | CSVGTSGKTQYF
TRBJ2-1 | TRBD2 | TRBV29-1 | few | TGCAGCGTTCTAGGGAGGGCCTACAATGAGCAGTTCTTC | CSVLGRAYNEQFF
TRBJ2-1 | TRBD2 | TRBV4-3 | - | TGCGCCAGCAGCCGGGGCTCCTTAGCGGGCTACAATGAGCAGTTCTTC | CASSRGSLAGYNEQFF
TRBJ1-3 | - | TRBV23-1 | - | TGCGCCAGCAGTCAAGCTGGTTCGGACTCTGGAAACACCATATATTTT | CASSQAGSDSGNTIYF
TRBJ2-7 | - | TRBV7-9 | - | TGTGCCAGCAGCTTAGAGAACCACTACGAGCAGTACTTC | CASSLENHYEQYF
TRBJ2-3 | TRBD2 | TRBV29-1 | few | TGCAGCGTGGACTCCAGCGGGGGCACAGATACGCAGTATTTT | CSVDSSGGTDTQYF
TRBJ2-5 | TRBD1 | TRBV5-6 | - | TGTGCCAGCAGCTCCGACAGGGGGCTGCAAGAGACCCAGTACTTC | CASSSDRGLQETQYF
TRBJ1-2 | - | TRBV30 | - | TGTGCCTGGACCGTGGGGCCAGTGAACACCTTC | CAWTVGPVNTF
TRBJ1-4 | TRBD1 | TRBV30 | - | TGTGCCTGGAGTGTACCAACAGGGGCATTTAATGAAAAACTGTTTTTT | CAWSVPTGAFNEKLFF
TRBJ1-5 | - | TRBV30 | - | TGTGCCTGGAGTGGACAGGCTGAAAGGGGGCCCCAGCATTTT | CAWSGQAERGPQHF
TRBJ2-7 | - | TRBV7-2 | - | TGTGCCAGCAGCCAGGACAGTTCAGGCTCCTACGAGCAGTACTTC | CASSQDSSGSYEQYF
TRBJ1-4 | - | TRBV29-1 | - | TGCAGCGTTGGGGACCCCAATGAAAAACTGTTTTTT | CSVGDPNEKLFF
TRBJ2-4 | - | TRBV2 | - | TGTGCCAGCAGTGACAGTGCCAAAAACATTCAGTACTTC | CASSDSAKNIQYF
TRBJ2-7 | TRBD1 | TRBV30 | - | TGTGCCTGGAGCGCACCCCGGAGTAGGGGGCTCTACGAGCAGTACTTC | CAWSAPRSRGLYEQYF
TRBJ2-1 | - | TRBV7-2 | few | TGTGCCAGCAGCCGCCCCATCCAGACTAAGTTCTTC | CASSRPIQTKFF
TRBJ2-1 | - | TRBV18 | - | TGTGCCAGCTCACTACTCTCCCGGGAGTACAATGAGCAGTTCTTC | CASSLLSREYNEQFF
TRBJ2-1 | TRBD1 | TRBV29-1 | few | TGCAGCGTCCGAACGGACAGGGACCATGAGCAGTTCTTC | CSVRTDRDHEQFF
TRBJ2-1 | - | TRBV14 | - | TGTGCCAGCAGCCAAGTTCGTGAGCAGTTCTTC | CASSQVREQFF
TRBJ2-3 | - | TRBV2 | - | TGTGCCAGCAGCTCCGCGGGAACTAGCACAGATACGCAGTATTTT | CASSSAGTSTDTQYF
TRBJ1-2 | - | TRBV7-8 | - | TGTGCCAGCAGCCTACGGACAGACTCCTATGGCTACACCTTC | CASSLRTDSYGYTF
TRBJ2-6 | - | TRBV30 | few | TGTGCCTGGAGTGTCGGCTCTGGGGCCAACGTCCTGACTTTC | CAWSVGSGANVLTF
TRBJ1-1 | TRBD1 | TRBV14 | - | TGTGCCAGCAGCCCCAACAGGGGGACTGAAGCTTTCTTT | CASSPNRGTEAFF
TRBJ2-5 | - | TRBV30 | - | TGTGCCTGGAGTGTGCGTGAGACCCAGTACTTC | CAWSVRETQYF